These 29 T cell receptor beta chains originate from one sample sequenced in a study of human T cells and chemical hapten exposure. The sample's time point: patch test 2, 6 weeks after DPC sensitization. The sample's treatment: therapeutic diphenylcyclopropenone sensitization with weekly scalp DPC. TCRdb re-analysed the RACE reads in MiXCR, keeping a single row per CDR3 protein. The table lists about 89,000 distinct CDR3 sequences, approximately 11% of them singletons. Sample: whole blood, taken in connection with sensitization to the hapten diphenylcyclopropenone (DPC). The receptors were gathered from a man aged 40-50 years with alopecia areata. Some clones in this sample may be carry-over from other donors' samples.

V usage is TRBV5-4 and J usage is TRBJ2-1; 9 nucleotides match TRBD2. From germline, CDR1 is SGHNT and CDR2 YYREEE (reference sequence). This CDR3 region has 16 residues. V was pared by 3 bases and J by 6 bases, with 10 bases of the junction left unmatched. CDR3 coding DNA: TGTGCCAGCAGCTCCCTGGGCGGGAGGGCCTTCAATGAGCAGTTCTTC. This translates into CASSSLGGRAFNEQFF.

The V gene is TRBV28, the J gene TRBJ2-7, with TRBD1 matching over 7 bases. The CDR3 is made up of 16 amino acids. The J segment lost 3 bases and the V segment lost 5 bases, leaving 13 bases of the junction unmatched. In germline, CDR1 is MDHEN, CDR2 SYDVKM. The CDR3 nucleotides are TGTGCCAGCAGTAACCGTTGGCCGACAGGGAACTACGAGCAGTACTTC. Its protein product is CASSNRWPTGNYEQYF.

The V call is TRBV20-1, the J call TRBJ1-1; D is ambiguous. The CDR3 totals 11 residues. CDR1 is DFQATT and CDR2 is SNEGSKA in the germline V gene (reference sequence). V dropped 0 bases and J dropped 7 bases, with 6 bases sitting between them. In nucleotides, the CDR3 is TGCAGTGCTAGAGAGCGAGATGAAGCTTTCTTT. Translating gives CSARERDEAFF.

This clonotype was picked up many times. This chain links TRBV7-3 with TRBJ1-1; D not certain. This CDR3 has 14 residues. Germline values: CDR1 SGHTA, CDR2 FQGTGA. With 2 bases removed from V and 0 bases from J, the gap between germline ends came to 7 bases. CDR3 in DNA: TGTGCCAGCAGCTTAGAGCTAATGAACACTGAAGCTTTCTTT. It yields the protein CASSLELMNTEAFF. Full variable domain (missing parts from reference TRBV7-3 and TRBJ1-1): GAGVSQTPSNKVTEKGKYVELRCDPISGHTALYWYRQSLGQGPEFLIYFQGTGAADDSGLPNDRFFAVRPEGSVSTLKIQRTERGDSAVYLCASSLELMNTEAFFGQGTRLTVV.

V gene TRBV24-1 combines with J gene TRBJ2-3; D is ambiguous. V was shortened by 2 bases and J by 7 bases, with 9 bases between the two germline ends. The CDR3 has 13 residues. Per germline, CDR1 KGHDR and CDR2 SFDVKD. CDR3 coding DNA: TGTGCCACCAGTGATTCGCCGTCTAATACGCAGTATTTT. This translates into CATSDSPSNTQYF.

This clonotype appeared a single time. The rearrangement uses TRBV20-1 and TRBJ2-1, with 7 bases lining up with TRBD1. This CDR3 has 15 amino acids. Trimming at V came to 0 bases and at J to 2 bases, leaving 4 bases not matched to a gene. Germline values: CDR1 DFQATT, CDR2 SNEGSKA (reference sequence). CDR3 amino acids: CSARDAGGTYNEQFF. In DNA, the CDR3 is TGCAGTGCTAGAGACGCAGGGGGAACCTACAATGAGCAGTTCTTC.

This clonotype was counted only a few times. The chain combines TRBV29-1 with TRBJ2-3; D not certain. Trimming took off 4 bases at V and 2 bases at J, with 10 bases between the two ends. Germline-derived CDR1 and CDR2 are SQVTM and ANQGSEA. The CDR3 spans 13 residues. CDR3 residues: CSVGGTPTDTQYF. The CDR3 DNA sequence: TGCAGCGTTGGGGGAACCCCCACAGATACGCAGTATTTT.

The chain couples TRBV20-1 to TRBJ2-3; no clear D gene. The length of the CDR3 is 13 residues. Deletions cut 6 bases from V and 2 bases from J, with 12 bases between. The germline V gene encodes CDR1 DFQATT and CDR2 SNEGSKA (reference sequence). CDR3 sequence: CSASRKNTDTQYF. The CDR3, as DNA: TGCAGTGCCTCTCGAAAAAACACAGATACGCAGTATTTT.

Only a few counts were recorded for this clonotype. The V gene is TRBV15, the J gene TRBJ2-7; D gene ambiguous. This CDR3 has 11 residues. The germline V and J ends were trimmed by 1 base and 3 bases, with 1 base remaining between them. Germline CDR1 and CDR2: LNHNV and YYDKDF (reference sequence). The CDR3 bases are TGTGCCACCAGCAGAGGCTACGAGCAGTACTTC. Amino acids: CATSRGYEQYF. Drawing the rest from reference TRBV15 and TRBJ2-7, the complete variable domain is DAMVIQNPRYQVTQFGKPVTLSCSQTLNHNVMYWYQQKSSQAPKLLFHYYDKDFNNEADTPDNFQSRRPNTSFCFLDIRSPGLGDTAMYLCATSRGYEQYFGPGTRLTVT.

Only a few counts were recorded for this clonotype. This chain joins TRBV4-2 and TRBJ1-6; D remains unclear. V gave up 0 bases and J gave up 10 bases, with 4 bases separating them. CDR1 is LGHNA, CDR2 YNFKEQ, per germline. The CDR3 extends over 12 amino acids. CDR3 region: CASSQDASPLHF. CDR3 in DNA: TGTGCCAGCAGCCAAGACGCGTCACCCCTCCACTTT.

This clonotype was detected a few times. The J gene is TRBJ2-7, the V gene TRBV12-3 or TRBV12-4; D might be TRBD1 (5 bases). CDR3 size: 15 residues. The V end was cut by 1 base, the J end by 0 bases, with 10 bases between. In nucleotides, the CDR3 is TGTGCCAGCAGTTTAGGCCAGGGTTACTCCTACGAGCAGTACGTC. Its protein product is CASSLGQGYSYEQYV.

This clonotype has just a few counts. CDR3 sequence (DNA): TGTGCCAGCAGTTCCTCCGGTTGGGGGAGAGGACCTGAGCAGCCCCAGCATTTT. Amino acid sequence: CASSSSGWGRGPEQPQHF. The chain has TRBV12-3 or TRBV12-4 and TRBJ1-5, with TRBD1 as a possible D gene (5 bases). The CDR3 consists of 18 residues. The V gene lost 4 bases and the J gene lost 7 bases, with 26 bases spanning the gap.

Only a few counts were recorded for this clonotype. V usage is TRBV19 and J usage is TRBJ2-1; possibly TRBD2 for D (6 bases). Trimming shortened V by 4 bases and J by 5 bases, and 18 bases separated the two germline ends. Germline values: CDR1 LNHDA, CDR2 SQIVND (reference sequence). The CDR3 is 16 residues long. The CDR3 protein is CASSTSALPAHNEQFF. CDR3 DNA sequence: TGTGCCAGTAGTACTAGCGCCCTGCCAGCACACAATGAGCAGTTCTTC.

Only a few counts were recorded for this clonotype. The chain joins TRBV30 to TRBJ2-7; a weak D match, TRBD1 (6 bases). There are 13 residues in the CDR3. The V gene lost 4 bases and the J gene lost 4 bases, with 14 bases spanning the gap. Germline values: CDR1 GTSNPN, CDR2 SVGIG (reference sequence). The CDR3 is CAWTRGEGYEQYV. DNA of the CDR3: TGTGCCTGGACCAGGGGTGAAGGGTACGAGCAGTACGTC.

The chain employs TRBV28 and TRBJ2-2; D is tentatively TRBD1 or TRBD2 (5 bases each). This CDR3 spans 16 amino acids. Between the trimmed V and J ends, which lost 5 bases and 0 bases, there was a span of 13 bases. Germline CDR1 reads MDHEN; CDR2 reads SYDVKM. DNA for the CDR3: TGTGCCAGCAGTCCTGGAGGCAGGGCGAACACCGGGGAGCTGTTTTTT. Translated, it gives CASSPGGRANTGELFF.

This clonotype was found many times. CDR3 amino acids: CASSPRRADTQYF. In DNA form, the CDR3 reads TGTGCCAGCAGCCCTAGGCGGGCGGATACGCAGTATTTT. The chain is built from TRBV7-3 and TRBJ2-3, with D maybe TRBD2 (5 bases). V was trimmed by 5 bases and J by 6 bases, leaving 12 bases between them. The germline CDR1 and CDR2 sequences are SGHTA and FQGTGA. This CDR3 has 13 residues.

The CDR3 DNA is TGCAGCGTTGACGTGATGGGGGAAGAGACCCAGTACTTC. Translating it yields CSVDVMGEETQYF. This rearrangement joins TRBV29-1 to TRBJ2-5; D possibly uses TRBD1 or TRBD2 (5 bases each). The V gene's germline CDR1 is SQVTM and CDR2 ANQGSEA. The CDR3 is 13 residues long. Trimming removed 3 bases from V and 3 bases from J, with 11 bases in between.

The CDR3 DNA reads TGTGCCAGCAGTTTAGGGACTAGCGGGAATCCAGATACGCAGTATTTT. It codes for CASSLGTSGNPDTQYF. The chain uses TRBV12-3 or TRBV12-4 and TRBJ2-3; the match to TRBD2 covers 12 bases. CDR3 length equals 16 residues. V dropped 1 base and J dropped 4; count of bases not matched to a gene: 3.

V gene TRBV6-2 or TRBV6-3 combines with J gene TRBJ2-4; D is perhaps TRBD2 (5 bases). The CDR3 spans 14 residues. Germline V lookup: CDR1 MNHEY, CDR2 SVGEGT. V gave up 2 bases and J gave up 5 bases, with 10 bases separating them. Here the CDR3 reads CASSYLRAENIQYF. Written as DNA, the CDR3 is TGTGCCAGCAGTTACCTCCGAGCGGAAAACATTCAGTACTTC.

This clonotype was detected a few times. The CDR3 is CASSRGALEEDTQYF. DNA for the CDR3: TGTGCCAGCAGCCGTGGAGCCCTGGAGGAAGATACGCAGTATTTT. The chain is built from TRBV14 and TRBJ2-3; TRBD2 might be the D (5 bases). This CDR3 has 15 amino acids. The V end was cut by 4 bases, the J end by 5 bases, with 16 bases between. Germline V gene sequence: CDR1 SGHDN, CDR2 FVKESK.

This clonotype has just a few counts. The chain uses TRBV12-3 or TRBV12-4 and TRBJ2-1; 7 bases agree with TRBD2. The CDR3 has 15 amino acids. V lost 3 bases, J lost 6 bases, and 8 bases stayed unmatched. The CDR3 sequence: CASSLSSWGGNEQFF. CDR3 bases: TGTGCCAGCAGTTTGTCGAGTTGGGGGGGCAATGAGCAGTTCTTC.

The rearrangement joins TRBV7-9 to TRBJ2-3, with 12 nucleotides matching TRBD2. Losses at the gene ends were 5 bases for V and 4 bases for J; bases not matched to a gene: 7. Per the germline V gene, CDR1 is SEHNR and CDR2 is FQNEAQ (reference sequence). The CDR3 has 16 amino acids. DNA of the CDR3: TGTGCCAGCAGCCTTGGACTAGCGGGAAAGGCAGATACGCAGTATTTT. Its translation is CASSLGLAGKADTQYF.

This clonotype was counted a few times. The chain is built from TRBV30 and TRBJ1-1; 7 bases agree with TRBD1. This CDR3 region has 13 residues. Trimming took 2 bases from V and 3 from J; bases not matched to a gene: 3. Germline CDR1 is GTSNPN and CDR2 is SVGIG (reference sequence). The CDR3 DNA reads TGTGCCTGGAGTACAGGGGAGGACACTGAAGCTTTCTTT. It specifies CAWSTGEDTEAFF.

The rearrangement links TRBV6-2 or TRBV6-3 to TRBJ2-5; 11 bases line up with TRBD1. Trimming removed 6 bases from V and 2 bases from J; junction bases left unmatched: 8. There are 16 residues in the CDR3. CDR1 MNHEY and CDR2 SVGEGT come from the germline V gene. The chain's CDR3 is CASSPDRGPGQETQYF. The CDR3 DNA sequence: TGTGCCAGCAGCCCGGACAGGGGGCCGGGACAAGAGACCCAGTACTTC.

The gene calls are TRBV2 and TRBJ1-1; D call uncertain. This CDR3 spans 13 amino acids. Germline CDR1 reads SNHLY; CDR2 reads FYNNEI. V lost 3 bases and J lost 0, with 5 bases in between. The CDR3 is CASSDQVNTEAFF. Here the CDR3 DNA reads TGTGCCAGCAGTGATCAGGTGAACACTGAAGCTTTCTTT.

The gene calls are TRBV10-3 and TRBJ2-6; D uncertain. The CDR3 length is 12 residues. Deletions cut 8 bases from V and 2 bases from J, with 4 bases between. The germline V gene encodes CDR1 ENHRY and CDR2 SYGVKD. The CDR3 DNA is TGTGCCATCTTAGCTGGGGCCAACGTCCTGACTTTC. This gives the protein CAILAGANVLTF.

This clonotype was seen repeatedly, ten times or more. The chain has TRBV10-3 and TRBJ1-1; D may be TRBD1 (6 bases). V was cut by 10 bases and J by 1 base, with 10 bases left in between. This CDR3 contains 12 residues. From germline, CDR1 is ENHRY and CDR2 SYGVKD. CDR3 nucleotides: TGTGCCAGTGGACAGACGAACACTGAAGCTTTCTTT. It codes for CASGQTNTEAFF.

This clonotype was counted between two and nine times. The chain is built from TRBV6-2 or TRBV6-3 and TRBJ2-2, with D uncertain. The CDR3 is 14 amino acids. CDR1 is MNHEY and CDR2 is SVGEGT in the germline V gene. Trimming removed 0 bases from V and 1 base from J, with 3 bases in between. CDR3 coding DNA: TGTGCCAGCAGTTACTCGGAGAACACCGGGGAGCTGTTTTTT. Its protein is CASSYSENTGELFF.

As to this clonotype: Given a much more abundant clone one base away, this may be a read error. The V and J genes are TRBV4-2 and TRBJ2-1, with 10 bases matching TRBD2. Germline V gene lookup returns CDR1 LGHNA and CDR2 YNFKEQ. The CDR3 has 16 residues. The CDR3 DNA follows: TGTGCCAGCAGCCCAACCGGGACTAGCGACGGAAATGAGCAGCTCTTC. Translating it yields CASSPTGTSDGNEQLF.